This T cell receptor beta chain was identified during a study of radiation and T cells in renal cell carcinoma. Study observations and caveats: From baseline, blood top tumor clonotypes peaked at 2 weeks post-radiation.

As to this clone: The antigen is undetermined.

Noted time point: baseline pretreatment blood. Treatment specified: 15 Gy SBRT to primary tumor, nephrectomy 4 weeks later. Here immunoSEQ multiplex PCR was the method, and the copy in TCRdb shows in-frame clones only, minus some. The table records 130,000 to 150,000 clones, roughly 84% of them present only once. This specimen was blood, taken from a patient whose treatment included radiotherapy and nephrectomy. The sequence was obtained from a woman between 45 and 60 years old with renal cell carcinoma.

CDR3 residues: CASSQPGTAKGYTF. CDR3 sequence (DNA): TGCGCCAGCAGCCAACCCGGGACTGCGAAAGGCTACACCTTC. The V gene is TRBV4-1, the J gene TRBJ1-2, with a tentative D call TRBD1 (5 bases). The CDR3 loop spans 14 amino acids. V dropped 2 bases and J dropped 8 bases, with 15 bases sitting between them. Germline V CDR1 and CDR2: MGHRA, YSYEKL.